A selection of T cell receptor beta chains follows, all from one sample in a study of CD8 T cells in Susac syndrome. TCRdb re-called the immunoSEQ multiplex PCR reads through MiXCR, storing one row per CDR3 protein. The sample has 130,000 or so distinct CDR3 sequences; 95% to 96% are singletons. What was sequenced was CD4+ T cells from PBMCs. All receptors derive from a human donor with Susac syndrome. CDR3s include the opening cysteine and the closing phenylalanine or tryptophan. D genes are given only for firm matches. Clone size is given for some rows only: seen once, a few or many times, or a class if the clone is expanded.

CASSRTHNTGELFF,TGTGCCAGCAGCCGAACACATAACACCGGGGAGCTGTTTTTT,NA,TRBJ2-2,TRBV14,NA
CASSPRGSGELFF,TGTGCCAGCAGCCCGAGGGGTAGCGGGGAGCTGTTTTTT,NA,TRBJ2-2,TRBV7-3,NA
CASRIDSRGTQYF,TGTGCCAGCAGAATCGACTCCCGCGGTACGCAGTATTTT,NA,TRBJ2-3,TRBV6-2/TRBV6-3,NA
CASSVTSDKNIQYF,TGTGCCAGCAGCGTAACCTCGGACAAAAACATTCAGTACTTC,NA,TRBJ2-4,TRBV9,NA
CASSPDTSSYNEQFF,TGTGCCAGCAGTCCTGACACTAGCTCCTACAATGAGCAGTTCTTC,NA,TRBJ2-1,TRBV7-9,NA
CASSYPDTQYF,TGTGCCAGCAGTTACCCAGATACGCAGTATTTT,once,TRBJ2-3,TRBV6-2/TRBV6-3,NA
CSAGDSGRARDTQYF,TGCAGTGCTGGTGATAGCGGGAGGGCAAGGGATACGCAGTATTTT,NA,TRBJ2-3,TRBV20-1,TRBD2
CASSQRPGEQYF,TGTGCCAGTAGTCAGCGCCCTGGTGAGCAGTACTTC,NA,TRBJ2-7,TRBV19,NA
CASSRAGGQGTEAFF,TGTGCCAGCAGCCGAGCTGGGGGACAAGGTACTGAAGCTTTCTTT,NA,TRBJ1-1,TRBV12-3/TRBV12-4,NA
CASSLDRQGVMEQFF,TGTGCCAGCAGCTTAGATAGACAGGGAGTTATGGAGCAGTTCTTC,NA,TRBJ2-1,TRBV11-2,TRBD1
CASSLGGRGKLFF,TGTGCCAGCAGTTTAGGGGGGCGGGGGAAACTGTTTTTT,NA,TRBJ1-4,TRBV12-3/TRBV12-4,NA